These 5 T cell receptor beta chains were sequenced from one sample in a study of blood T cell repertoires in COVID-19. Assay used: immunoSEQ multiplex PCR; TCRdb lists only in-frame clones, some missing. Of fewer than 60,000 clones detected, 85% appear once; the ten largest clones hold about 6.5%. Sequenced material: peripheral blood. These receptors all come from a man in his 60s with acute or convalescent COVID-19.

CDR3 sequence (DNA): TGTGCCAGCAGCTTAGTATCGTTTAGGCTAGCGGGCTCGAATGAGCAGTTCTTC. Translating it yields CASSLVSFRLAGSNEQFF. This chain connects TRBV7-2 to TRBJ2-1, with 8 bases identical to TRBD2. This CDR3 contains 18 residues. Germline values: CDR1 SGHTA, CDR2 FQGNSA. Trimming took 1 base from V and 7 from J; bases not matched to a gene: 15.

The chain employs TRBV29-1 and TRBJ2-1, with 11 bases that match TRBD2. This CDR3 contains 18 residues. Per germline, CDR1 SQVTM and CDR2 ANQGSEA. Trimming removed 6 bases from V and 5 bases from J; junction bases left unmatched: 18. CDR3 nucleotides: TGCAGCGTCTACGGGACTAGCGGAGAAGGAGTAAGGGACAATGAGCAGTTCTTC. Translation: CSVYGTSGEGVRDNEQFF.

V is TRBV2 and J is TRBJ2-1; a weak D match, TRBD2 (6 bases). Trimming removed 6 bases at V and 4 bases at J, with 19 bases between. Germline lookup yields CDR1 SNHLY and CDR2 FYNNEI. This CDR3 is 16 amino acids long. CDR3 sequence: CASSAGRQRGYNEQFF. The CDR3 DNA follows: TGTGCCAGCAGCGCCGGGAGACAACGGGGTTACAATGAGCAGTTCTTC.

This chain connects TRBV28 to TRBJ1-6; no clear D gene. V lost 3 bases and J 9 bases, leaving 12 bases between the germline ends. The germline V gene has CDR1 MDHEN and CDR2 SYDVKM. This CDR3 is built from 14 residues. CDR3 in amino acids: CASSLEQPGSPLHF. The CDR3, as DNA: TGTGCCAGCAGTTTGGAACAGCCTGGTTCACCCCTCCACTTT.

The rearrangement joins TRBV11-2 to TRBJ2-7; D possibly corresponds to TRBD1 (7 bases). Trimming cost V 6 bases and J 3 bases, with 18 bases left between them. CDR1 and CDR2 from the germline V gene are SGHAT and FQNNGV. The CDR3 is made up of 15 amino acids. The CDR3 reads CASRHPQGGFYEQYF. CDR3 DNA: TGTGCCAGCAGACACCCCCAGGGGGGATTCTACGAGCAGTACTTC.